The 8 T cell receptor beta chains reported below all come from one sample, sequenced in a study of blood T cells in healthy people across ages. Together with a sample-barcoded 5' primer, a J-beta primer mix was included in a second PCR lasting about 6 to 11 cycles. TCRdb redid the calling of the 5' RACE reads with MiXCR, one entry per CDR3 protein. The sample records about 1,400,000 distinct CDR3 sequences, around 39% being singletons. Sequenced sample: blood. These TCRs come from a woman aged 18-29 years in good health.

This sequence joins TRBV6-5 and TRBJ1-5, with D possibly TRBD1 on 5 matching bases. Germline CDR1 is MNHEY and CDR2 is SVGAGI. V was trimmed by 0 bases and J by 2 bases, leaving 11 bases between them. This CDR3 comprises 16 residues. The CDR3: CASSYSRGAGNQPQHF. CDR3 DNA sequence: TGTGCCAGCAGTTACTCGAGGGGTGCAGGCAATCAGCCCCAGCATTTT.

This clonotype has more than one count but fewer than ten. The J gene is TRBJ1-1, the V gene TRBV7-2; 7 nucleotides match TRBD1. Trimming at V came to 6 bases and at J to 11 bases, leaving 12 bases not matched to a gene. CDR1 and CDR2 (germline): SGHTA, FQGNSA. The CDR3 has 13 amino acids. CDR3: CASRGRGQADAFF. As DNA, the CDR3 is TGTGCCAGCAGGGGACGAGGACAGGCCGACGCTTTCTTT.

This chain connects TRBV29-1 to TRBJ2-7; a possible D gene is TRBD1 (7 bases). Trimming cost V 6 bases and J 5 bases, with 11 bases left between them. The CDR3 is 11 residues long. The germline V gene encodes CDR1 SQVTM and CDR2 ANQGSEA. The CDR3 DNA sequence: TGCAGCGTCGCAGGGGGGAACGAGCAGTACTTC. Its translation is CSVAGGNEQYF.

This clonotype appeared a single time. The V and J genes are TRBV4-2 and TRBJ1-3, with D tentatively TRBD1 (5 bases). Germline assignment: CDR1 LGHNA and CDR2 YNFKEQ. V gave up 1 base and J gave up 0 bases, with 10 bases separating them. This CDR3 is 16 amino acids long. CDR3 DNA: TGTGCCAGCAGCCAAGGAGACAGTATCTCTGGAAACACCATATATTTT. This encodes CASSQGDSISGNTIYF.

This clonotype was observed a few times. This chain uses TRBV24-1 with TRBJ2-1; D is unresolved. From germline, CDR1 is KGHDR and CDR2 SFDVKD. The CDR3 covers 13 residues. Trimming shortened V by 5 bases and J by 0 bases, and 4 bases separated the two germline ends. The CDR3 DNA sequence: TGTGCCACCAGTGCGGACTCCTACAATGAGCAGTTCTTC. Translated: CATSADSYNEQFF.

This clonotype turned up a few times. The V gene is TRBV18, the J gene TRBJ2-7; D unclear. The CDR3 loop spans 11 amino acids. Trimming removed 3 bases from V and 5 bases from J, with 5 bases in between. Germline CDR1 KGHSH, CDR2 LQKENI. In DNA, the CDR3 is TGTGCCAGCTCACCCATCGACGAGCAGTACTTC. Protein sequence: CASSPIDEQYF.

This clonotype came up a few times. The chain is built from TRBV6-1 and TRBJ2-4; 9 positions match TRBD1. The germline V gene encodes CDR1 MNHNS and CDR2 SASEGT. Germline trimming cut 2 bases from V and 1 base from J; bases unmatched to any gene: 6. This CDR3 spans 17 amino acids. CDR3 sequence: CASSEPDRGKAKNIQYF. CDR3 nucleotides: TGTGCCAGCAGTGAACCCGACAGGGGGAAGGCCAAAAACATTCAGTACTTC.

Only a few counts were recorded for this clonotype. The chain carries TRBV6-5 and TRBJ2-7, with 8 bases matching TRBD2. Germline-derived CDR1 and CDR2 are MNHEY and SVGAGI. The CDR3 runs 16 residues. V was clipped by 0 bases and J by 1 base; unmatched bases: 5. The CDR3 region has the DNA TGTGCCAGCAGTTACTCTAGCGGGGAAGTGTCCTACGAGCAGTACTTC. Amino acid sequence: CASSYSSGEVSYEQYF.